One sample yielded the 29 T cell receptor beta chains listed below, sequenced in a study of T cells expressing NK-cell markers. TCRdb re-called the 5' RACE reads; one entry per CDR3 protein, DNA not given. In all, the sample yields 550,000 to 600,000 distinct CDR3 sequences. The sample consisted of blood T cells: a sorted CD56 or NKG2C T cell subset, CD4+ or CD8+ T cells, or bulk PBMC T cells (not recorded which). The receptors here all came from a man aged 18 to 29 in good health.

V gene TRBV7-2 combines with J gene TRBJ2-3; TCRdb proposes TRBD2, but this gene call is untestable without DNA. This CDR3 spans 15 amino acids. Germline CDR1 and CDR2: SGHTA and FQGNSA. CDR3 residues: CASSIGLADTDTQYF.

The chain employs TRBV29-1 and TRBJ2-1; the D call of TRBD2 rests on TCRdb alone, since no DNA is present to check it. CDR1 and CDR2 from the germline V gene are SQVTM and ANQGSEA. The CDR3 loop spans 15 amino acids. The CDR3 spells CSVGGVLAGADEQFF.

This chain joins TRBV24-1 and TRBJ2-2; TCRdb selects TRBD1, and the lack of DNA leaves this call unchecked. This CDR3 is built from 14 residues. The germline V gene encodes CDR1 KGHDR and CDR2 SFDVKD. This chain's CDR3 is CATEGASGTGELFF.

The chain is built from TRBV7-6 and TRBJ2-7; no DNA is available, so the TRBD2 call from TCRdb remains unchecked. The CDR3 contains 13 residues. Germline V lookup: CDR1 SGHVS, CDR2 FNYEAQ. CDR3 in amino acids: CASSEGLSGEQYF.

The chain carries TRBV19 and TRBJ2-1; the D call from TCRdb, TRBD1, cannot be confirmed without DNA. Germline CDR1 is LNHDA and CDR2 is SQIVND (reference sequence). CDR3 length: 14 amino acids. The CDR3 loop reads CASSSRDPGSEQFF.

CDR3 sequence: CAWRKAGANTGELFF. The chain has TRBV30 and TRBJ2-2; the TRBD1 assignment by TCRdb is unverifiable without DNA. Germline V gives CDR1 GTSNPN, CDR2 SVGIG (reference sequence). The CDR3 is made up of 15 amino acids.

The V and J genes are TRBV5-5 and TRBJ1-1; as DNA is missing, the TRBD1 call by TCRdb cannot be tested. The CDR3 covers 15 residues. Germline V gives CDR1 SGHKS, CDR2 YYEKEE (reference sequence). The CDR3 loop is CASSLEGEWYTEAFF. The whole variable domain, remainder taken from reference TRBV5-5 and TRBJ1-1, is DAGVTQSPTHLIKTRGQQVTLRCSPISGHKSVSWYQQVLGQGPQFIFQYYEKEERGRGNFPDRFSARQFPNYSSELNVNALLLGDSALYLCASSLEGEWYTEAFFGQGTRLTVV.

The chain employs TRBV12-3 or TRBV12-4 and TRBJ2-5; TCRdb's D call, TRBD1, is unchecked because there is no DNA. This CDR3 comprises 14 residues. Here the CDR3 reads CASSFLTAQETQYF.

The chain links TRBV28 to TRBJ2-3; TCRdb's D call of TRBD2 is untestable without DNA. The CDR3 has 15 residues. Germline values: CDR1 MDHEN, CDR2 SYDVKM. The CDR3 spells CASSSQRGTADTQYF.

This chain connects TRBV5-1 to TRBJ2-3; there is no DNA to check the TCRdb D call of TRBD1. The CDR3 totals 15 residues. CDR1 is SGHRS, CDR2 YFSETQ, per germline. CDR3 region: CASSYIGRDTDTQYF. The variable domain in full, with the rest retrieved from reference TRBV5-1 and TRBJ2-3, is KAGVTQTPRYLIKTRGQQVTLSCSPISGHRSVSWYQQTPGQGLQFLFEYFSETQRNKGNFPGRFSGRQFSNSRSEMNVSTLELGDSALYLCASSYIGRDTDTQYFGPGTRLTVL.

The V gene is TRBV20-1, the J gene TRBJ2-7; absent DNA, TCRdb's TRBD1 call cannot be checked. Germline V gene data show CDR1 as DFQATT and CDR2 as SNEGSKA (reference sequence). The CDR3 has 15 amino acids. This CDR3 is CSAIDRRQGLDEQYF.

The chain combines TRBV28 with TRBJ1-4; the D call of TRBD1 rests on TCRdb alone, since no DNA is present to check it. The CDR3 runs to 14 residues. Germline V gene data show CDR1 as MDHEN and CDR2 as SYDVKM. The CDR3: CASSRQGINEKLFF.

The V call is TRBV4-3, the J call TRBJ1-1; TCRdb's D call of TRBD1 is untestable without DNA. The CDR3 runs to 16 residues. In germline, CDR1 is LGHNA, CDR2 YSLEER. Here the CDR3 reads CASSQDGSAVGTEAFF.

The chain carries TRBV28 and TRBJ2-1; TCRdb gives TRBD1 as the D gene, but with no DNA this cannot be confirmed. Germline-derived CDR1 and CDR2 are MDHEN and SYDVKM. The CDR3 sequence is 16 residues long. The CDR3 reads CASSESTGTNHNEQFF. The full variable domain, its missing parts supplied by reference TRBV28 and TRBJ2-1, is DVKVTQSSRYLVKRTGEKVFLECVQDMDHENMFWYRQDPGLGLRLIYFSYDVKMKEKGDIPEGYSVSREKKERFSLILESASTNQTSMYLCASSESTGTNHNEQFFGPGTRLTVL.

J is TRBJ1-1 and V is TRBV29-1; the D gene TCRdb calls, TRBD1, cannot be checked with no DNA. Germline V gives CDR1 SQVTM, CDR2 ANQGSEA. The length of the CDR3 is 13 residues. The chain's CDR3 is CSADRGQPTEAFF.

This CDR3 is CASSLGHLRDSQETQYF. This chain links TRBV5-6 with TRBJ2-5; the D call from TCRdb, TRBD1, cannot be confirmed without DNA. Per the germline V gene, CDR1 is SGHDT and CDR2 is YYEEEE. The CDR3 contains 17 residues.

The chain combines TRBV29-1 with TRBJ2-3; TCRdb names TRBD2, which stays unverified in the absence of DNA. Germline values: CDR1 SQVTM, CDR2 ANQGSEA. The CDR3 sequence is 13 residues long. The CDR3 reads CSVGASSTDTQYF.

The rearrangement joins TRBV6-1 to TRBJ2-1; the D call of TRBD2 rests on TCRdb alone, since no DNA is present to check it. Germline V gives CDR1 MNHNS, CDR2 SASEGT. The CDR3 extends over 14 amino acids. The CDR3 loop is CASRPGSEYNEQFF.

This chain connects TRBV6-1 to TRBJ2-3; TCRdb's D gene call, TRBD1, goes unchecked for lack of DNA. This CDR3 has 11 amino acids. Per germline, CDR1 MNHNS and CDR2 SASEGT. CDR3 region: CAGGYTDTQYF.

The chain combines TRBV20-1 with TRBJ1-5; TCRdb reports TRBD1, a call that lacks DNA to check it against. From germline, CDR1 is DFQATT and CDR2 SNEGSKA (reference sequence). This CDR3 contains 16 residues. The CDR3 loop is CSASGTGAYSNQPQHF.

The rearrangement joins TRBV7-3 to TRBJ2-3; the D call of TRBD1 rests on TCRdb alone, since no DNA is present to check it. CDR3 length: 16 amino acids. Germline CDR1 reads SGHTA; CDR2 reads FQGTGA. CDR3 loop: CASSLGRGGGTDTQYF.

The chain carries TRBV6-1 and TRBJ2-2. Germline CDR1 and CDR2: MNHNS and SASEGT. The CDR3 contains 13 residues. CDR3 region: CASSRTGLGELFF.

J is TRBJ2-2 and V is TRBV6-5; TCRdb indicates TRBD1, and absent DNA this call remains unverified. The CDR3 is made up of 15 amino acids. Germline V gene data show CDR1 as MNHEY and CDR2 as SVGAGI. CDR3: CASSYPRGDTGELFF.

V is TRBV2 and J is TRBJ2-2; there is no DNA to check the TCRdb D call of TRBD1. Germline V gene lookup returns CDR1 SNHLY and CDR2 FYNNEI. The CDR3 is 14 amino acids. CDR3 loop: CASSEEAPTGELFF.

This chain joins TRBV12-3 or TRBV12-4 and TRBJ2-3. The CDR3 extends over 15 amino acids. CDR3 protein: CASSVTGRGTDTQYF.

The rearrangement links TRBV28 to TRBJ2-3. The CDR3 has 15 residues. The germline V gene has CDR1 MDHEN and CDR2 SYDVKM. The CDR3 is CASSLSDLVGDTQYF. Filled out from reference TRBV28 and TRBJ2-3, the complete variable domain reads DVKVTQSSRYLVKRTGEKVFLECVQDMDHENMFWYRQDPGLGLRLIYFSYDVKMKEKGDIPEGYSVSREKKERFSLILESASTNQTSMYLCASSLSDLVGDTQYFGPGTRLTVL.

This chain joins TRBV3-1 and TRBJ1-2. The CDR3 sequence is 14 residues long. Germline CDR1 reads LGHDT; CDR2 reads YNNKEL (reference sequence). The CDR3 loop is CASSQDDLDYGYTF.

The rearrangement joins TRBV12-3 or TRBV12-4 to TRBJ2-2; no DNA is available, so the TRBD1 call from TCRdb remains unchecked. The length of the CDR3 is 13 residues. CDR3 in amino acids: CASRQGNTGELFF.

This chain connects TRBV27 to TRBJ1-1; TCRdb gives TRBD1 as the D gene, but with no DNA this cannot be confirmed. Germline values: CDR1 MNHEY, CDR2 SMNVEV (reference sequence). This CDR3 is 14 amino acids long. The chain's CDR3 is CASSMGRLNTEAFF.